These T cell receptor beta chains were read from a single sample in a study of OX40 agonist ivuxolimab in advanced cancers. TCRdb keeps only in-frame clones here, not all; method: immunoSEQ multiplex PCR. The sample comprises about 25,000 clones, roughly 90% of which are singletons, and roughly 50% rests with the top ten. The sample here was CD4+ or CD8+ T cells sorted from blood, taken in a trial of the OX40 agonist ivuxolimab. The receptors were sampled from an adult with an advanced solid tumor such as melanoma, head and neck, liver or kidney cancer. The CDR3 runs from the conserved cysteine through the conserved F or W. The order of the fields is clone size, V gene, D gene, J gene, CDR3 length, CDR3 protein, CDR3 DNA. A D gene is named only where the DNA matches it firmly. Not every row has a clone size; where given, it reads once, few, many or a size class.

clone_size: -
v_call: TRBV9
d_call: TRBD2
j_call: TRBJ2-1
cdr3_length: 17
cdr3_aa: CASSGLSGGGSYNEQFF
cdr3_nt: TGTGCCAGCAGCGGACTAAGCGGGGGGGGCTCCTACAATGAGCAGTTCTTC

clone_size: once
v_call: TRBV11-1
d_call: -
j_call: TRBJ2-6
cdr3_length: 19
cdr3_aa: CASSFLREFVSSGANVLTF
cdr3_nt: TGTGCCAGCAGCTTCCTCAGGGAATTTGTAAGCTCTGGGGCCAACGTCCTGACTTTC

clone_size: -
v_call: TRBV29-1
d_call: -
j_call: TRBJ2-2
cdr3_length: 11
cdr3_aa: CSGTDTGELFF
cdr3_nt: TGCAGCGGGACAGACACCGGGGAGCTGTTTTTT

clone_size: -
v_call: TRBV7-2
d_call: -
j_call: TRBJ2-5
cdr3_length: 11
cdr3_aa: CASSLDETQYF
cdr3_nt: TGTGCCAGCAGCTTAGATGAGACCCAGTACTTC

clone_size: -
v_call: TRBV5-1
d_call: -
j_call: TRBJ2-5
cdr3_length: 15
cdr3_aa: CASSLGRGAGETQYF
cdr3_nt: TGCGCCAGCAGCTTGGGAAGAGGAGCAGGAGAGACCCAGTACTTC

clone_size: once
v_call: TRBV21-1
d_call: -
j_call: TRBJ2-7
cdr3_length: 14
cdr3_aa: CASRHDRRAYEQYF
cdr3_nt: TGTGCCAGCAGGCATGACCGTCGGGCGTACGAGCAGTACTTC

clone_size: -
v_call: TRBV7-2
d_call: -
j_call: TRBJ2-6
cdr3_length: 14
cdr3_aa: CASSLGSGANVLTF
cdr3_nt: TGTGCCAGCAGCTTAGGTTCTGGGGCCAACGTCCTGACTTTC

clone_size: -
v_call: TRBV4-2
d_call: TRBD1
j_call: TRBJ2-1
cdr3_length: 15
cdr3_aa: CASSQVGQGADEQFF
cdr3_nt: TGTGCCAGCAGCCAAGTTGGACAGGGGGCGGATGAGCAGTTCTTC

clone_size: -
v_call: TRBV28
d_call: -
j_call: TRBJ2-1
cdr3_length: 13
cdr3_aa: CASSLRPRAEVFF
cdr3_nt: TGTGCCAGCAGCCTCAGACCCCGGGCAGAAGTATTCTTC

clone_size: -
v_call: TRBV18
d_call: -
j_call: TRBJ1-6
cdr3_length: 15
cdr3_aa: CASSPATEADSPLHF
cdr3_nt: TGTGCCAGCTCACCCGCTACGGAGGCGGATTCACCCCTCCACTTT

clone_size: few
v_call: TRBV5-1
d_call: TRBD1
j_call: TRBJ2-7
cdr3_length: 17
cdr3_aa: CASSSDWTGGRTYEQYF
cdr3_nt: TGCGCCAGCAGCTCGGACTGGACAGGGGGAAGAACCTACGAGCAGTACTTC

clone_size: -
v_call: TRBV6-5
d_call: TRBD1
j_call: TRBJ1-1
cdr3_length: 15
cdr3_aa: CASSKRDRRNTEAFF
cdr3_nt: TGTGCCAGCAGTAAGAGGGACAGAAGGAACACTGAAGCTTTCTTT

clone_size: -
v_call: TRBV7-6
d_call: TRBD1
j_call: TRBJ2-7
cdr3_length: 18
cdr3_aa: CASSLAQGGDRVTYEQYF
cdr3_nt: TGTGCCAGCAGCTTAGCGCAGGGTGGGGACAGGGTCACCTACGAGCAGTACTTC

clone_size: -
v_call: TRBV5-1
d_call: TRBD2
j_call: TRBJ2-5
cdr3_length: 15
cdr3_aa: CASSVAGPPRETQYF
cdr3_nt: TGCGCCAGCAGCGTAGCGGGACCGCCGAGGGAGACCCAGTACTTC

clone_size: once
v_call: TRBV2
d_call: -
j_call: TRBJ2-3
cdr3_length: 12
cdr3_aa: CASQTDTDTQYF
cdr3_nt: TGTGCCAGCCAGACAGACACAGATACGCAGTATTTT

clone_size: -
v_call: TRBV7-9
d_call: -
j_call: TRBJ2-7
cdr3_length: 16
cdr3_aa: CASSLVAGTAWGEQYF
cdr3_nt: TGTGCCAGCAGCTTAGTGGCAGGGACCGCCTGGGGGGAGCAGTACTTC

clone_size: once
v_call: TRBV11-3
d_call: TRBD2
j_call: TRBJ2-5
cdr3_length: 13
cdr3_aa: CASRSGTSETQYF
cdr3_nt: TGTGCCAGCAGGTCCGGGACTAGCGAGACCCAGTACTTC

clone_size: -
v_call: TRBV10-1
d_call: -
j_call: TRBJ2-5
cdr3_length: 13
cdr3_aa: CASSESGFVAQYF
cdr3_nt: TGCGCCAGCAGTGAGTCGGGTTTTGTGGCCCAGTACTTC

clone_size: -
v_call: TRBV2
d_call: TRBD2
j_call: TRBJ2-1
cdr3_length: 16
cdr3_aa: CASSSPGLAANNEQFF
cdr3_nt: TGTGCCAGCAGTTCACCGGGACTAGCGGCTAACAATGAGCAGTTCTTC

clone_size: -
v_call: TRBV7-9
d_call: TRBD1
j_call: TRBJ2-7
cdr3_length: 15
cdr3_aa: CASSLEGQGSYEQYF
cdr3_nt: TGTGCCAGCAGCTTAGAGGGACAGGGCAGCTACGAGCAGTACTTC

clone_size: -
v_call: TRBV6-4
d_call: -
j_call: TRBJ2-2
cdr3_length: 14
cdr3_aa: CASSAGWNTGELFF
cdr3_nt: TGTGCCAGCAGTGCAGGCTGGAACACCGGGGAGCTGTTTTTT

clone_size: -
v_call: TRBV7-8
d_call: -
j_call: TRBJ1-1
cdr3_length: 13
cdr3_aa: CASSLAENTEAFF
cdr3_nt: TGTGCCAGCAGCTTAGCAGAGAACACTGAAGCTTTCTTT

clone_size: -
v_call: TRBV4-1
d_call: -
j_call: TRBJ1-1
cdr3_length: 13
cdr3_aa: CASSKVLDTEAFF
cdr3_nt: TGCGCCAGCAGCAAGGTACTGGACACTGAAGCTTTCTTT

clone_size: -
v_call: TRBV5-4
d_call: -
j_call: TRBJ1-2
cdr3_length: 15
cdr3_aa: CASSFRSTVNYGYTF
cdr3_nt: TGTGCCAGCAGCTTCCGCTCGACAGTAAACTATGGCTACACCTTC

clone_size: few
v_call: TRBV10-1
d_call: -
j_call: TRBJ2-7
cdr3_length: 12
cdr3_aa: CASSETGYEQYF
cdr3_nt: TGCGCCAGCAGTGAGACGGGCTACGAGCAGTACTTC

clone_size: -
v_call: TRBV18
d_call: -
j_call: TRBJ2-5
cdr3_length: 14
cdr3_aa: CASSPPSRGETQYF
cdr3_nt: TGTGCCAGCTCACCACCCTCACGGGGGGAGACCCAGTACTTC

clone_size: -
v_call: TRBV6-1
d_call: -
j_call: TRBJ1-1
cdr3_length: 17
cdr3_aa: CATRERGVPLMNTEAFF
cdr3_nt: TGTGCCACCAGAGAAAGAGGTGTACCCCTTATGAACACTGAAGCTTTCTTT

clone_size: few
v_call: TRBV6-4
d_call: TRBD2
j_call: TRBJ2-3
cdr3_length: 15
cdr3_aa: CASSVEAGGVDTQYF
cdr3_nt: TGTGCCAGCAGTGTTGAGGCGGGGGGAGTCGATACGCAGTATTTT

clone_size: -
v_call: TRBV25-1
d_call: TRBD1
j_call: TRBJ2-7
cdr3_length: 14
cdr3_aa: CASSNAGGSYEQYF
cdr3_nt: TGTGCCAGCAGCAACGCAGGGGGCAGCTACGAGCAGTACTTC

clone_size: -
v_call: TRBV4-1
d_call: TRBD1
j_call: TRBJ2-4
cdr3_length: 19
cdr3_aa: CASSQDRGQGVLAKNIQYF
cdr3_nt: TGCGCCAGCAGCCAAGATAGAGGACAGGGAGTTCTAGCCAAAAACATTCAGTACTTC

clone_size: few
v_call: TRBV11-3
d_call: -
j_call: TRBJ1-1
cdr3_length: 13
cdr3_aa: CASSWTVNTEAFF
cdr3_nt: TGTGCCAGCAGCTGGACAGTGAACACTGAAGCTTTCTTT

clone_size: -
v_call: TRBV9
d_call: TRBD1
j_call: TRBJ2-7
cdr3_length: 17
cdr3_aa: CASSVESGGASIYEQYF
cdr3_nt: TGTGCCAGCAGCGTAGAGTCAGGGGGCGCTTCAATTTACGAGCAGTACTTC

clone_size: -
v_call: TRBV19
d_call: TRBD1
j_call: TRBJ1-5
cdr3_length: 17
cdr3_aa: CASSPDPRQGAGQPQHF
cdr3_nt: TGTGCCAGTAGTCCCGACCCCAGGCAGGGGGCGGGCCAGCCCCAGCATTTT

clone_size: -
v_call: TRBV12-5
d_call: -
j_call: TRBJ1-2
cdr3_length: 13
cdr3_aa: CASGLVGQKGYTF
cdr3_nt: TGTGCTAGTGGTTTGGTAGGGCAAAAAGGCTACACCTTC

clone_size: once
v_call: TRBV5-3
d_call: TRBD2
j_call: TRBJ2-3
cdr3_length: 17
cdr3_aa: CARSAGTSGQRPDTQYF
cdr3_nt: TGTGCCAGAAGCGCCGGGACTAGCGGCCAGAGGCCAGATACGCAGTATTTT

clone_size: -
v_call: TRBV30
d_call: -
j_call: TRBJ1-5
cdr3_length: 15
cdr3_aa: CAWSRTIGGNQPQHF
cdr3_nt: TGTGCCTGGAGTCGGACCATCGGGGGCAATCAGCCCCAGCATTTT

clone_size: -
v_call: TRBV7-9
d_call: TRBD2
j_call: TRBJ2-5
cdr3_length: 13
cdr3_aa: CASSHLAGETQYF
cdr3_nt: TGTGCCAGCAGCCACTTAGCGGGAGAGACCCAGTACTTC

clone_size: -
v_call: TRBV7-6
d_call: -
j_call: TRBJ1-3
cdr3_length: 19
cdr3_aa: CASSHPSNPGPSSGNTIYF
cdr3_nt: TGTGCCAGCAGCCACCCCAGTAATCCGGGGCCGAGCTCTGGAAACACCATATATTTT

clone_size: -
v_call: TRBV2
d_call: -
j_call: TRBJ1-2
cdr3_length: 15
cdr3_aa: CASIMWAPSNYGYTF
cdr3_nt: TGTGCCAGCATAATGTGGGCACCGAGTAACTATGGCTACACCTTC